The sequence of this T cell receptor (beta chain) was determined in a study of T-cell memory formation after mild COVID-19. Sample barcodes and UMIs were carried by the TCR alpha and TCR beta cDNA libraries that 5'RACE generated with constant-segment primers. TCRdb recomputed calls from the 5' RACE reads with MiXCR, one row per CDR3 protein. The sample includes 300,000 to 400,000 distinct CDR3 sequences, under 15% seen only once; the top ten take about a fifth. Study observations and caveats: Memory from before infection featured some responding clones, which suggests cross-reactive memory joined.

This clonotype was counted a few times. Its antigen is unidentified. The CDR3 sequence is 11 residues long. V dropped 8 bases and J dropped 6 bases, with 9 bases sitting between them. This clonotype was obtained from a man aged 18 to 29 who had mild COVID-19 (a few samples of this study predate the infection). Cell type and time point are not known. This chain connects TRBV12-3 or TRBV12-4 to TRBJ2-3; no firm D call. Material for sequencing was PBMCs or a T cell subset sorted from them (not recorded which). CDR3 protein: CASQYEDTQYF. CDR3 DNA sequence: TGTGCCAGCCAATACGAGGATACGCAGTATTTT.